Listed below are T cell receptor beta chains from one sample, sequenced in a study of blood T cell repertoires in COVID-19. Sequencing used immunoSEQ multiplex PCR; TCRdb keeps in-frame clones, though not all of them. The sample includes fewer than 200,000 clones, around nine tenths of them seen just once. The material sequenced was peripheral blood. All receptors come from a woman aged 18 to 35 who had recovered from COVID-19. Both conserved end residues are part of each CDR3.

J,V,CDR3
TRBJ2-5,TRBV4-1,CASSPPLAGETQYF
TRBJ2-7,TRBV9,CASSPFFTGSEQYF
TRBJ1-3,TRBV4-3,CASSARDNSGNTIYF
TRBJ1-1,TRBV6-2/TRBV6-3,CASSYVQGKSMNTEAFF
TRBJ1-2,TRBV9,CASSVSRQDYNYGYTF
TRBJ1-4,TRBV27,CASSFGGANEKLFF
TRBJ2-3,TRBV18,CASSSSGRNTQYF
TRBJ2-5,TRBV24-1,CATSRREGIGETQYF
TRBJ1-3,TRBV9,CASSEPTGDSSGNTIYF
TRBJ2-5,TRBV11-2,CASSFLSGSQETQYF
TRBJ1-6,TRBV20-1,CSASRGGGRNSPLHF
TRBJ2-1,TRBV19,CASSIRSGKSYNEQFF
TRBJ1-5,TRBV2,CASSEASGGVQPQHF
TRBJ1-1,TRBV6-6,CASSSGNTEAFF
TRBJ2-5,TRBV7-9,CASSPRAGLYQETQYF
TRBJ2-3,TRBV7-3,CASSLGAGGATDTQYF
TRBJ1-2,TRBV5-1,CASSFAGGASNYGYTF
TRBJ1-2,TRBV6-1,CASSEGQDYGYTF
TRBJ1-2,TRBV2,CASQKGGGGYTF
TRBJ1-2,TRBV4-3,CASSPLPDGNYGYTF
TRBJ2-2,TRBV9,CASSVGGGPTGELFF
TRBJ2-3,TRBV6-5,CASSPWEGGTDTQYF
TRBJ2-2,TRBV2,CASSRTSSNTGELFF
TRBJ2-6,TRBV27,CASSSGGPSSGANVLTF
TRBJ1-2,TRBV7-2,CASRPPGQGSYGYTF
TRBJ2-1,TRBV7-6,CASSIGTSGGEQFF
TRBJ2-3,TRBV5-8,CASSFRRTGGTDTQYF
TRBJ2-3,TRBV7-2,CACMTAGPGDTQYF
TRBJ1-5,TRBV7-2,CASSFPGQGRVLQPQHF
TRBJ1-2,TRBV6-5,CASSPGGYGYTF
TRBJ2-1,TRBV20-1,CSARFVNEQFF
TRBJ1-5,TRBV2,CASSEGSANQPQHF
TRBJ2-1,TRBV6-5,CASSYSGGTYNEQFF
TRBJ1-5,TRBV6-2/TRBV6-3,CASSYYSTGSSNQPQHF
TRBJ1-2,TRBV10-1,CASSGYVGEMTNYGYTF
TRBJ2-1,TRBV9,CASSRRSNEQFF
TRBJ1-4,TRBV30,CAWSVGRRNEKLFF
TRBJ2-3,TRBV9,CASSARSTSGGADTQYF
TRBJ2-1,TRBV4-3,CASSQEGPSGGVNEQFF
TRBJ2-7,TRBV10-3,CAISGAGYEQYF
TRBJ1-6,TRBV4-3,CASSQGQGLNSPLHF
TRBJ1-1,TRBV5-6,CASSALRLNTEAFF
TRBJ2-1,TRBV19,CASSLNILAGDNEQFF